This T cell receptor beta chain is from a study of CXCR3-negative and CXCR3-positive naive CD8 T cells. Study findings and constraints: In CXCR3-positive naive cells, the TRB CDR3s were more hydrophobic than in CXCR3-negative naive cells. Memory CD8+ cells showed much lower diversity, while both naive subsets were comparably high.

This CDR3 is built from 14 residues. Germline lookup yields CDR1 SGHRS and CDR2 YFSETQ. About this clonotype: Its antigen is currently unknown.

Per CD8+ T cell subset, triplicate sorts of 250,000 to 300,000 cells each were done. The authors made the TRB cDNA libraries by 5' RACE using UMI labels. TCRdb re-called the 5' RACE reads and shows each CDR3 protein once, DNA omitted. The sample is made up of around 84,000 distinct CDR3 sequences, and the top ten hold roughly 0.89% of it. The clonotype comes from a human donor in good health. Some clones in this sample may be carry-over from other donors' samples. The specimen was naive CXCR3+ CD8+ T cells from blood. Subset indicated: CD45RO-CCR7+CD27+CD95- naive CD8+ T cells expressing CXCR3 (TNR3+). The J gene is TRBJ2-3, the V gene TRBV5-1; TCRdb proposes TRBD1, but this gene call is untestable without DNA. CDR3 residues: CASSPDWDVDTQYF.